A single sample gave rise to the 17 T cell receptor beta chains below, sequenced in a study of brain T cells in children with intractable seizures. Sequenced by immunoSEQ multiplex PCR; TCRdb stores in-frame clones only, minus some. The sample includes 75,000 to 80,000 clones, roughly 91% of them seen just once. The source material was peripheral blood, sampled at surgery. The receptors were sampled from a boy less than two years old with tuberous sclerosis and intractable seizures.

In nucleotides, the CDR3 is TGCGCCAGCAGCTTTAGCGGGGGGACCACAGATACGCAGTATTTT. It is translated as CASSFSGGTTDTQYF. The chain is built from TRBV5-1 and TRBJ2-3; 10 positions agree with TRBD2. V lost 2 bases, J lost 2 bases, and 2 bases stayed unmatched. The CDR3 spans 15 residues. CDR1 is SGHRS, CDR2 YFSETQ, per germline.

The chain joins TRBV5-1 to TRBJ1-1; D remains ambiguous. Trimming shortened V by 5 bases and J by 1 base, and 3 bases separated the two germline ends. Germline CDR1 SGHRS, CDR2 YFSETQ. The CDR3 extends over 11 amino acids. In DNA, the CDR3 is TGCGCCAGCAGAGAGAACACTGAAGCTTTCTTT. Encoded protein: CASRENTEAFF.

The chain is built from TRBV4-1 and TRBJ2-1; 9 positions match TRBD2. This CDR3 is 15 amino acids long. Trimming took 1 base from V and 8 from J; bases not matched to a gene: 6. Germline V gene sequence: CDR1 MGHRA, CDR2 YSYEKL. CDR3 region: CASSQVAGVSHEQFF. Here the CDR3 DNA reads TGCGCCAGCAGCCAAGTAGCGGGAGTGTCCCATGAGCAGTTCTTC.

This clone has a single count. J is TRBJ2-3 and V is TRBV7-6, with 14 nucleotides matching TRBD2. The CDR3 extends over 18 amino acids. The V and J ends lost 3 bases and 2 bases, in that order; junction bases with no gene match: 7. Germline CDR1 is SGHVS and CDR2 is FNYEAQ. The CDR3: CASSLLLGLAGATDTQYF. Here the CDR3 DNA reads TGTGCCAGCAGCTTGCTATTGGGACTAGCGGGGGCCACAGATACGCAGTATTTT.

Only one count was recorded for this clone. This sequence joins TRBV10-3 and TRBJ1-5; 11 bases fit TRBD1. The CDR3 has 14 amino acids. Germline trimming cut 5 bases from V and 7 bases from J; bases unmatched to any gene: 4. CDR1 is ENHRY, CDR2 SYGVKD, per germline. Here the CDR3 reads CAISSGTGGQPQHF. The CDR3 coding sequence is TGTGCCATCAGTTCCGGGACAGGGGGACAGCCCCAGCATTTT.

The chain combines TRBV20-1 with TRBJ2-1; D not resolved. This CDR3 has 15 amino acids. Germline V gene data show CDR1 as DFQATT and CDR2 as SNEGSKA (reference sequence). The germline V and J ends were trimmed by 3 bases and 0 bases, with 12 bases remaining between them. CDR3 nucleotides: TGCAGTGCTAGTTACGGCCCTAGCTCCTACAATGAGCAGTTCTTC. Residues: CSASYGPSSYNEQFF.

The chain links TRBV24-1 to TRBJ2-1; 13 bases match TRBD2. The V segment lost 0 bases and the J segment 5 bases; nucleotides outside the gene matches: 3. The germline CDR1 and CDR2 sequences are KGHDR and SFDVKD. The length of the CDR3 is 17 residues. For the CDR3, the DNA is TGTGCCACCAGTGATTTGCCCGGGACTAGCGGGAACAATGAGCAGTTCTTC. Protein: CATSDLPGTSGNNEQFF.

The chain recombines TRBV29-1 with TRBJ2-7; 13 bases match TRBD2. Germline-derived CDR1 and CDR2 are SQVTM and ANQGSEA. The V and J ends lost 7 bases and 2 bases, in that order; junction bases with no gene match: 2. This CDR3 comprises 13 residues. This CDR3 reads CSAGTSGAYEQYF. The DNA of the CDR3 is TGCAGCGCCGGGACTAGCGGGGCCTACGAGCAGTACTTC.

The chain combines TRBV5-1 with TRBJ2-7; TRBD2 might be the D (5 bases). The CDR3 spans 15 residues. In germline, CDR1 is SGHRS, CDR2 YFSETQ. The germline V and J ends were trimmed by 0 bases and 0 bases, with 10 bases remaining between them. CDR3 sequence: CASSLGFRDSYEQYF. The CDR3 nucleotides read TGCGCCAGCAGCTTGGGTTTTCGGGACTCCTACGAGCAGTACTTC.

CDR3 sequence reads: CASSLGGWDRDYGYTF. The CDR3 nucleotides read TGTGCCAGCAGCTTAGGGGGTTGGGACAGGGACTATGGCTACACCTTC. The chain is built from TRBV7-2 and TRBJ1-2, with 9 bases aligning to TRBD1. This CDR3 contains 16 residues. Germline V gives CDR1 SGHTA, CDR2 FQGNSA. Germline trimming cut 1 base from V and 3 bases from J; bases unmatched to any gene: 6.

V and J are TRBV30 and TRBJ1-6, with D unclear. CDR1 is GTSNPN and CDR2 is SVGIG in the germline V gene (reference sequence). The CDR3 sequence is 14 residues long. V was clipped by 2 bases and J by 7 bases, with 12 bases between them. CDR3 region: CAWSPSSRNSPLHF. The CDR3, as DNA: TGTGCCTGGAGTCCCTCTAGCCGGAATTCACCCCTCCACTTT.

The gene calls are TRBV6-5 and TRBJ2-2; D unresolved. Trimming pared 7 bases from V and 5 bases from J, leaving 11 bases between. The germline V gene encodes CDR1 MNHEY and CDR2 SVGAGI. The CDR3 has 13 residues. CDR3 sequence (DNA): TGTGCCAGCACTCCCGTTCGGACCGGGGAGCTGTTTTTT. This codes for CASTPVRTGELFF.

The chain combines TRBV5-1 with TRBJ2-3; 13 nucleotides agree with TRBD2. The V gene's germline CDR1 is SGHRS and CDR2 YFSETQ. This CDR3 contains 17 residues. V trimming: 2 bases; J trimming: 3 bases; junction bases outside the gene matches: 6. CDR3: CASSFRTSGSLTDTQYF. As DNA, the CDR3 is TGCGCCAGCAGCTTTCGGACTAGCGGGAGTTTGACAGATACGCAGTATTTT.

CDR3 region: CASSLGQGTEAFF. The CDR3 coding sequence is TGTGCCAGCAGCTTAGGACAGGGGACTGAAGCTTTCTTT. This rearrangement joins TRBV9 to TRBJ1-1; 9 positions match TRBD1. V gave up 4 bases and J gave up 5 bases; unmatched junction bases: 3. Germline V gene data show CDR1 as SGDLS and CDR2 as YYNGEE. The CDR3 sequence is 13 residues long. The entire variable domain, with the rest obtained from reference TRBV9 and TRBJ1-1, is as follows: DSGVTQTPKHLITATGQRVTLRCSPRSGDLSVYWYQQSLDQGLQFLIQYYNGEERAKGNILERFSAQQFPDLHSELNLSSLELGDSALYFCASSLGQGTEAFFGQGTRLTVV.

The chain employs TRBV7-9 and TRBJ1-5, with D possibly TRBD1 on 5 matching bases. Trimming took off 5 bases at V and 0 bases at J, with 8 bases between the two ends. The CDR3 sequence is 14 residues long. Per the germline V gene, CDR1 is SEHNR and CDR2 is FQNEAQ (reference sequence). The CDR3 spells CASSPDSSNQPQHF. The CDR3 nucleotides are TGTGCCAGCAGCCCTGACAGTAGCAATCAGCCCCAGCATTTT.

V and J are TRBV11-3 and TRBJ1-3; D is unresolved. Between the trimmed V and J ends, which lost 2 bases and 0 bases, there was a span of 14 bases. Per germline, CDR1 SGHNT and CDR2 YENEEA. The CDR3 length is 17 residues. The CDR3 DNA follows: TGTGCCAGCAGCTTATATCCCCCTGGTAGCTCTGGAAACACCATATATTTT. It translates to CASSLYPPGSSGNTIYF. The full variable domain, with the rest looked up from reference TRBV11-3 and TRBJ1-3, is EAGVVQSPRYKIIEKKQPVAFWCNPISGHNTLYWYLQNLGQGPELLIRYENEEAVDDSQLPKDRFSAERLKGVDSTLKIQPAELGDSAVYLCASSLYPPGSSGNTIYFGEGSWLTVV.

The sample holds a few counts of this clone. The chain couples TRBV9 to TRBJ1-3; no clear D. The germline V and J ends were trimmed by 4 bases and 3 bases, with 2 bases remaining between them. Germline CDR1 is SGDLS and CDR2 is YYNGEE. The CDR3 runs to 11 residues. This chain's CDR3 is CASSYGNTIYF. CDR3 nucleotide sequence: TGTGCCAGCAGCTATGGAAACACCATATATTTT. Complete variable domain (other parts from reference TRBV9 and TRBJ1-3): DSGVTQTPKHLITATGQRVTLRCSPRSGDLSVYWYQQSLDQGLQFLIQYYNGEERAKGNILERFSAQQFPDLHSELNLSSLELGDSALYFCASSYGNTIYFGEGSWLTVV.